Below, 9 T cell receptor beta chains from the same sample are listed, as sequenced in a study of blood T cell repertoires in COVID-19. The protocol was immunoSEQ multiplex PCR, while the TCRdb copy is restricted to in-frame clones and leaves out a portion. This sample has about 400,000 clones, with around 84% found just once. Sequenced sample: peripheral blood. The receptors come from a human donor in a cohort sampled during active COVID-19.

In this sample, this clone turned up a few times. The chain couples TRBV18 to TRBJ1-1; 7 bases are a match to TRBD1. Germline-derived CDR1 and CDR2 are KGHSH and LQKENI. The length of the CDR3 is 14 residues. Trimming cost V 3 bases and J 5 bases; bases outside gene matches: 6. The CDR3 here is CASSPEHRGTEAFF. CDR3 DNA: TGTGCCAGCTCACCGGAGCACAGGGGAACTGAAGCTTTCTTT.

This chain uses TRBV4-1 with TRBJ2-7, with D maybe TRBD2 (7 bases). This CDR3 has 16 amino acids. Deletions cut 0 bases from V and 1 base from J, with 13 bases between. CDR1 MGHRA and CDR2 YSYEKL come from the germline V gene. CDR3 bases: TGCGCCAGCAGCCAAGATTACAGGGAGGGTTCCTACGAGCAGTACTTC. This translates into CASSQDYREGSYEQYF.

This chain joins TRBV15 and TRBJ1-1; D not resolved. The CDR3 loop spans 13 amino acids. Germline values: CDR1 LNHNV, CDR2 YYDKDF (reference sequence). V lost 3 bases and J lost 3, with 8 bases in between. The CDR3 sequence: CATSSSGDTEAFF. CDR3 bases: TGTGCCACCAGCAGCTCCGGAGACACTGAAGCTTTCTTT.

The genes are TRBV18 and TRBJ1-1; a weak D match, TRBD1 (6 bases). V lost 3 bases and J lost 0, with 8 bases in between. The germline gives CDR1 KGHSH, CDR2 LQKENI. This CDR3 is 14 amino acids long. CDR3 residues: CASSPDSLNTEAFF. The CDR3 DNA reads TGTGCCAGCTCACCGGACAGCTTGAACACTGAAGCTTTCTTT.

V is TRBV12-3 or TRBV12-4 and J is TRBJ1-1; 7 bases agree with TRBD1. The CDR3 covers 13 residues. Trimming removed 6 bases from V and 4 bases from J; junction bases left unmatched: 5. CDR3 nucleotide sequence: TGTGCCAGCAGGCTACAGGGGAGCACTGAAGCTTTCTTT. Translated: CASRLQGSTEAFF.

The DNA of the CDR3 is TGTGCCAGCAGGTTACCGGGACAGGGGATATCTGAAGCTTTCTTT. Its protein product is CASRLPGQGISEAFF. The chain employs TRBV28 and TRBJ1-1, with 10 bases fitting TRBD1. V was pared by 6 bases and J by 6 bases, with 10 bases of the junction left unmatched. In germline, CDR1 is MDHEN, CDR2 SYDVKM. CDR3 size: 15 residues.

The chain employs TRBV28 and TRBJ1-2, with a possible D match to TRBD1 (5 bases). The length of the CDR3 is 13 residues. The germline V and J ends were trimmed by 3 bases and 4 bases, with 9 bases remaining between them. Germline V lookup: CDR1 MDHEN, CDR2 SYDVKM. CDR3 in DNA: TGTGCCAGCAGTTTCAAAAGGGGCTATGGCTACACCTTC. As protein: CASSFKRGYGYTF.

The chain combines TRBV5-1 with TRBJ1-6; 10 positions agree with TRBD1. V shed 4 bases and J 2 bases; nucleotides not matched to a gene: 9. Germline V gives CDR1 SGHRS, CDR2 YFSETQ. The length of the CDR3 is 18 residues. CDR3 region: CASSKEGTGAAYNSPLHF. The CDR3, as DNA: TGCGCCAGCAGCAAAGAGGGGACAGGGGCTGCCTATAATTCACCCCTCCACTTT. The full variable domain, rest sourced from reference TRBV5-1 and TRBJ1-6, is KAGVTQTPRYLIKTRGQQVTLSCSPISGHRSVSWYQQTPGQGLQFLFEYFSETQRNKGNFPGRFSGRQFSNSRSEMNVSTLELGDSALYLCASSKEGTGAAYNSPLHFGNGTRLTVT.

This clone was seen a few times. The chain uses TRBV7-3 and TRBJ1-1; maybe TRBD1 (5 bases). The CDR3 spans 14 residues. The ends were cut back, 2 bases at V and 1 base at J, with 8 bases in the middle. Germline V gene sequence: CDR1 SGHTA, CDR2 FQGTGA. As DNA, the CDR3 is TGTGCCAGCAGCTTAGGCAGGGAGAACACTGAAGCTTTCTTT. Translated: CASSLGRENTEAFF.